Sequencing of this T cell receptor beta chain was carried out in a study of T cell repertoires in cytomegalovirus infection. Whole-study context: Indicated by public TCR beta signatures were CMV infection and matching HLA type. Study-level points and caveats: There were HLA-C-restricted CMV-specific TCR beta clonotypes dominating the ex vivo response.

V shed 0 bases and J shed 3 bases, with 10 bases lying between them. The CDR3 length is 15 residues. CDR1 and CDR2 (germline): SGHRS, YFSETQ. This clonotype was counted between two and nine times. Its target is unknown. TCRdb reprocessed the reads via MiXCR and lists one record per CDR3 protein. Altogether around 530,000 distinct CDR3 sequences are present, approximately 17% being singletons, with the ten largest covering 20% to 30%. The source material was CD8+ T cells from PBMCs. The chain combines TRBV5-1 with TRBJ1-5; D is possibly TRBD1 (5 bases). The receptor was derived from a human donor in good health (CMV status not recorded). Some clones in this sample may be carry-over from other donors' samples. The CDR3 spells CASSLDRGVNQPQHF. The CDR3 nucleotides read TGCGCCAGCAGCTTGGATAGAGGGGTCAATCAGCCCCAGCATTTT.